Each of the 25 T cell receptor beta chains below was sequenced from the same sample in a study of human CD8 memory T cell subsets. Investigators built TCR beta libraries using UMI-labeled 5' RACE. TCRdb processed the 5' RACE reads again and assigns one entry to each CDR3 protein, with no DNA. The listing records roughly 7,000 distinct CDR3 sequences. The sample taken for sequencing was CD8+ T cells from PBMCs. Receptor source: a human donor in good health.

V is TRBV28 and J is TRBJ2-7; TCRdb indicates TRBD1, and absent DNA this call remains unverified. Germline assignment: CDR1 MDHEN and CDR2 SYDVKM. The CDR3 runs to 19 residues. The CDR3 reads CASSFLVGQGPQLSYEQYF.

By frequency, this clonotype registers medium-sized. This chain joins TRBV12-3 or TRBV12-4 and TRBJ2-5; TCRdb indicates TRBD2, and absent DNA this call remains unverified. The CDR3 totals 14 residues. CDR3 protein: CASRPTSSGETQYF.

The chain recombines TRBV5-1 with TRBJ1-6; TCRdb's D call of TRBD1 is untestable without DNA. The CDR3 runs to 16 residues. Germline V gene sequence: CDR1 SGHRS, CDR2 YFSETQ. CDR3 region: CASSPAGTGPNSPLHF.

The chain uses TRBV12-3 or TRBV12-4 and TRBJ2-7; TCRdb designates TRBD2, a call that cannot be tested without DNA. There are 13 residues in the CDR3. This chain's CDR3 is CASSPGPGGEQYF.

The chain uses TRBV29-1 and TRBJ2-1; TCRdb proposes TRBD2, but this gene call is untestable without DNA. Germline V gene data show CDR1 as SQVTM and CDR2 as ANQGSEA. This CDR3 has 18 residues. CDR3 protein: CSVVWRAGDFREYNEQFF.

J is TRBJ2-7 and V is TRBV28; there is no DNA to check the TCRdb D call of TRBD1. The CDR3 is made up of 15 amino acids. In germline, CDR1 is MDHEN, CDR2 SYDVKM. This chain's CDR3 is CASSFRGLTGYEQYF.

Judged by frequency, this clonotype is large (0.1 to 1%). The chain joins TRBV29-1 to TRBJ2-7; TCRdb's assignment of TRBD2 cannot be checked, as there is no DNA. The CDR3 is made up of 13 amino acids. The germline V gene has CDR1 SQVTM and CDR2 ANQGSEA. This CDR3 is CSVTLADTYEQYF.

The CDR3 spells CASRLAGDTHEQFF. V and J are TRBV14 and TRBJ2-1; TCRdb gives TRBD2 as the D gene, but with no DNA this cannot be confirmed. CDR3 length: 14 amino acids. CDR1 and CDR2 (germline): SGHDN, FVKESK. The full variable domain, in which reference TRBV14 and TRBJ2-1 provide the parts outside the CDR3, is EAGVTQFPSHSVIEKGQTVTLRCDPISGHDNLYWYRRVMGKEIKFLLHFVKESKQDESGMPNNRFLAERTGGTYSTLKVQPAELEDSGVYFCASRLAGDTHEQFFGPGTRLTVL.

This chain joins TRBV5-6 and TRBJ1-4. Germline V gene sequence: CDR1 SGHDT, CDR2 YYEEEE. This CDR3 has 15 residues. CDR3 protein: CASSLAGTAGEKLFF. Full variable domain (missing parts from reference TRBV5-6 and TRBJ1-4): DAGVTQSPTHLIKTRGQQVTLRCSPKSGHDTVSWYQQALGQGPQFIFQYYEEEERQRGNFPDRFSGHQFPNYSSELNVNALLLGDSALYLCASSLAGTAGEKLFFGSGTQLSVL.

This clonotype shows up as medium-sized by frequency. The chain carries TRBV13 and TRBJ2-7. The CDR3 consists of 13 residues. Germline CDR1 and CDR2: PRHDT and FYEKMQ (reference sequence). CDR3: CASSLASTYEQYF.

CDR3 residues: CASSPFAIEGNDEQYF. The gene calls are TRBV18 and TRBJ2-7. The CDR3 is 16 amino acids. Germline CDR1 and CDR2: KGHSH and LQKENI.

The chain links TRBV11-2 to TRBJ2-3; lacking DNA, the TRBD2 call made by TCRdb goes unchecked. Germline V lookup: CDR1 SGHAT, CDR2 FQNNGV. CDR3 length equals 16 residues. This CDR3 is CASSLVAGGPTDTQYF.

The chain uses TRBV28 and TRBJ2-6; TCRdb's D call of TRBD1 is untestable without DNA. CDR1 is MDHEN, CDR2 SYDVKM, per germline. The CDR3 loop spans 15 amino acids. CDR3 in amino acids: CASSTHRAGANVLTF.

The V call is TRBV14, the J call TRBJ2-1; lacking DNA, the TRBD1 call made by TCRdb goes unchecked. The germline V gene encodes CDR1 SGHDN and CDR2 FVKESK. The CDR3 consists of 14 residues. This CDR3 is CASSWTGTYNEQFF.

The chain is built from TRBV28 and TRBJ2-7. The length of the CDR3 is 15 residues. From germline, CDR1 is MDHEN and CDR2 SYDVKM. CDR3 sequence: CASTLSTGNSYEQYF. Full variable domain (outside the CDR3, taken from reference TRBV28 and TRBJ2-7): DVKVTQSSRYLVKRTGEKVFLECVQDMDHENMFWYRQDPGLGLRLIYFSYDVKMKEKGDIPEGYSVSREKKERFSLILESASTNQTSMYLCASTLSTGNSYEQYFGPGTRLTVT.

The rearrangement joins TRBV4-2 to TRBJ2-7. Germline CDR1 and CDR2: LGHNA and YNFKEQ. The CDR3 is made up of 12 amino acids. CDR3 sequence: CASSPGEYEQYF.

This sequence joins TRBV7-9 and TRBJ1-1; the D gene TCRdb calls, TRBD1, cannot be checked with no DNA. Germline CDR1 and CDR2: SEHNR and FQNEAQ (reference sequence). The CDR3 loop spans 14 amino acids. This chain's CDR3 is CASSDRGMGTEAFF.

The gene calls are TRBV12-3 or TRBV12-4 and TRBJ1-5; no DNA is available, so the TRBD1 call from TCRdb remains unchecked. The CDR3 loop spans 14 amino acids. The CDR3 here is CASRTGESNQPQHF.

The chain joins TRBV28 to TRBJ2-7; the TCRdb D gene call, TRBD1, has no DNA to confirm it. Germline V CDR1 and CDR2: MDHEN, SYDVKM. CDR3 length equals 14 residues. The CDR3 sequence is CASSFRGSRYEQYF. Full variable domain (rest looked up from reference TRBV28 and TRBJ2-7): DVKVTQSSRYLVKRTGEKVFLECVQDMDHENMFWYRQDPGLGLRLIYFSYDVKMKEKGDIPEGYSVSREKKERFSLILESASTNQTSMYLCASSFRGSRYEQYFGPGTRLTVT.

This clonotype is classed as medium-sized (0.01 to 0.1%) by frequency. This chain joins TRBV12-3 or TRBV12-4 and TRBJ1-1; without DNA, the TCRdb call of TRBD1 cannot be checked. This CDR3 contains 16 residues. Here the CDR3 reads CASSPRDRVRGTEAFF.

The V and J genes are TRBV29-1 and TRBJ2-7; TCRdb calls TRBD1, which cannot be checked without DNA. The CDR3 contains 13 residues. Germline lookup yields CDR1 SQVTM and CDR2 ANQGSEA. The chain's CDR3 is CSVFSPGGSEQYF.

This clonotype is deemed medium-sized by its frequency. The CDR3 is CASSLANTEAFF. The V gene is TRBV5-1, the J gene TRBJ1-1. CDR1 SGHRS and CDR2 YFSETQ come from the germline V gene. There are 12 residues in the CDR3.

This chain uses TRBV7-9 with TRBJ2-1; TCRdb's D call, TRBD1, is unchecked because there is no DNA. CDR1 is SEHNR, CDR2 FQNEAQ, per germline (reference sequence). The CDR3 contains 17 residues. CDR3 residues: CASSPATGAVLRNEQFF.

This sequence joins TRBV18 and TRBJ2-5; TCRdb reports TRBD2, a call that lacks DNA to check it against. There are 18 residues in the CDR3. Germline V gene sequence: CDR1 KGHSH, CDR2 LQKENI. This CDR3 is CASSRLAGAANIQETQYF.

The chain carries TRBV28 and TRBJ2-2; TCRdb returns TRBD2, unconfirmable since there is no DNA. CDR3 length: 16 amino acids. Germline CDR1 and CDR2: MDHEN and SYDVKM. The CDR3 spells CASGGGFGVAAGELFF.